The rows below give T cell receptor beta chains drawn from one sample of a study of blood T cell repertoires in COVID-19. Clones were read by immunoSEQ multiplex PCR, and TCRdb kept only the in-frame ones, dropping some. There are hundreds of thousands of clones in the sample; around 88% occur only once, and roughly 8.2% lies in the top ten. Source material: peripheral blood. All receptors derive from a woman aged 45 to 65 with acute or convalescent COVID-19. The CDR3 runs from the conserved cysteine through the conserved F or W. A D gene is named only where the DNA matches it firmly. Clone size is stated in some rows and not others, as once, few, many or a class when expanded.

-,TRBJ2-7,-,TRBV4-2,TGTGCCAGCAGCCAGTTCGCTGGGGGCGGGAGTATCTACGAGCAGTACTTC,CASSQFAGGGSIYEQYF
-,TRBJ1-3,-,TRBV27,TGTGCCAGCAGTTCAGGGGTTGAAGATCAAGGAAACACCATATATTTT,CASSSGVEDQGNTIYF
-,TRBJ1-1,-,TRBV5-1,TGCGCCAGCAGCGAGCCATCCGGGGGCACTGAAGCTTTCTTT,CASSEPSGGTEAFF
-,TRBJ1-2,-,TRBV24-1,TGTGCCACCAGTGATGGTGGCGGCTACACCTTC,CATSDGGGYTF
TRBD1,TRBJ2-7,-,TRBV29-1,TGCAGCGTTGAAGTTCCAGGACAGGGTTACGAGCAGTACTTC,CSVEVPGQGYEQYF
TRBD2,TRBJ2-5,-,TRBV27,TGTGCCAGCAGTTTAGGGGGGGGAGAGACCCAGTACTTC,CASSLGGGETQYF
TRBD2,TRBJ2-1,-,TRBV5-1,TGCGCCAGCAACAGACTAGCGGGAGGGGCCATTGAGCAGTTCTTC,CASNRLAGGAIEQFF
TRBD2,TRBJ2-5,-,TRBV29-1,TGCAGCGTTGAAGGGGTCGACGTCATAGCGGGAGGCAAACTGGAGACCCAGTACTTC,CSVEGVDVIAGGKLETQYF
-,TRBJ2-7,-,TRBV5-1,TGCGCCAGCGCCCCGACTAGTGCCTACGAGCAGTACTTC,CASAPTSAYEQYF
-,TRBJ2-2,-,TRBV25-1,TGTGCCAGCAGTGAATCCCCAACGAACACCGGGGAGCTGTTTTTT,CASSESPTNTGELFF
-,TRBJ2-7,few,TRBV6-1,TGTGCCAGCAGTGAACTCTGGGGCCCTGGGGCCTACGAGCAGTACTTC,CASSELWGPGAYEQYF
TRBD1,TRBJ2-7,few,TRBV27,TGTGCCAGCAGTTTGAGGACAGGGGGCGAGCAGTACTTC,CASSLRTGGEQYF
TRBD2,TRBJ2-1,-,TRBV7-9,TGTGCCAGCAGCCGGGGGGACCTGATATACAATGAGCAGTTCTTC,CASSRGDLIYNEQFF
TRBD2,TRBJ2-1,few,TRBV28,TGTGCCGCCACGCCTTGGGGGGGCTCCTACAATGAGCAGTTCTTC,CAATPWGGSYNEQFF
TRBD1,TRBJ2-1,-,TRBV24-1,TGTGCCACCAGTGAAGGGGGCCTCGCCGTTGACAATGAGCAGTTCTTC,CATSEGGLAVDNEQFF
TRBD2,TRBJ2-5,-,TRBV7-2,TGTGCCAGCAGCCCGGGACTACCAACGGGAGAGACCCAGTACTTC,CASSPGLPTGETQYF
-,TRBJ2-5,-,TRBV7-9,TGTGCCAGCAGCTTATCTAGGCCCCCAGAGACCCAGTACTTC,CASSLSRPPETQYF
-,TRBJ2-7,-,TRBV25-1,TGTGCCAGCAGTTCCGTACAGGGATACAGCTCCTACGAGCAGTACTTC,CASSSVQGYSSYEQYF
-,TRBJ2-7,-,TRBV2,TGTGCCAGCAGCGCAGACATCTACGAGCAGTACTTC,CASSADIYEQYF
-,TRBJ2-1,-,TRBV4-2,TGTGCCAGCAGCCGGGAGCCCGCGGGACTTGGCTACAATGAGCAGTTCTTC,CASSREPAGLGYNEQFF
-,TRBJ2-2,-,TRBV10-2,TGCGCCAGCAGTCCTAACAGGGTCAACACCGGGGAGCTGTTTTTT,CASSPNRVNTGELFF
TRBD1,TRBJ2-7,-,TRBV18,TGTGCCAGCTCAGCCTGGTCGACAGGGACCTTCTACGAGCAGTACTTC,CASSAWSTGTFYEQYF
-,TRBJ2-2,-,TRBV18,TGTGCCAGCTCACCACAGACCGGGTCCGGGGAGCTGTTTTTT,CASSPQTGSGELFF
TRBD1,TRBJ2-2,-,TRBV6-6,TGTGCCAGCGAACCCCCGGGACAGTACACCGGGGAGCTGTTTTTT,CASEPPGQYTGELFF
-,TRBJ2-2,few,TRBV5-4,TGTGCCAGCAGCGCTGACTACTTGGGCGGGGAGCTGTTTTTT,CASSADYLGGELFF
TRBD1,TRBJ2-1,-,TRBV11-2,TGTGCCAGCAGCCCAGAGGGATCGGGACAGGACAATGAGCAGTTCTTC,CASSPEGSGQDNEQFF
-,TRBJ1-6,-,TRBV6-5,TGTGCCAGCAGTTCCGACCTAGGATCACCCCTCCACTTT,CASSSDLGSPLHF
-,TRBJ1-1,-,TRBV28,TGTGCCAGCAGTCCCCAGGCGGGGAGGACGGGGAACACTGAAGCTTTCTTT,CASSPQAGRTGNTEAFF
TRBD2,TRBJ2-2,-,TRBV28,TGTGCCAGCAGTTTTTCCCCCACTAGCGGGATAAGGGGCGGGGAGCTGTTTTTT,CASSFSPTSGIRGGELFF
-,TRBJ2-7,-,TRBV5-1,TGCGCCAGCAGCTTGGTGACTGCTACCTACGAGCAGTACTTC,CASSLVTATYEQYF
-,TRBJ1-3,-,TRBV6-6,TGTGCCAGCCGGGACATTGGAAACACCATATATTTT,CASRDIGNTIYF
-,TRBJ2-1,-,TRBV9,TGTGCCAGCAGTTGGAGGGACGGAGAGCAGTTCTTC,CASSWRDGEQFF
-,TRBJ2-7,few,TRBV2,TGTGCCAGCAGTGAACAATTGGGGGGAGCCTACGAGCAGTACTTC,CASSEQLGGAYEQYF
-,TRBJ1-1,-,TRBV5-1,TGCGCCAGCAGCTCACAGGGGAACACTGAAGCTTTCTTT,CASSSQGNTEAFF
TRBD1,TRBJ2-7,-,TRBV2,TGTGCCAGCAGTGAAGCGCTTCAAGTGACAGGGACCTACGAGCAGTACTTC,CASSEALQVTGTYEQYF
TRBD1,TRBJ1-2,-,TRBV5-1,TGCGCCAGCAGCTGGGGGACAGGGACGAACTATGGCTACACCTTC,CASSWGTGTNYGYTF
-,TRBJ2-7,-,TRBV5-6,TGTGCCAGCAGCTTCACCGGGCGGCCTGGGGGGTTGAGTGAGCAGTACTTC,CASSFTGRPGGLSEQYF
-,TRBJ2-7,once,TRBV10-3,TGTGCCATTGGGGCTCACACCTCCTACGAGCAGTACTTC,CAIGAHTSYEQYF
-,TRBJ2-3,-,TRBV11-2,TGTGCCAGCAGCGGTGGGGGACTGGATACGCAGTATTTT,CASSGGGLDTQYF
TRBD2,TRBJ2-3,-,TRBV5-4,TGTGCCAGCAGCTCTACTGTCCCGGGACTAGCGGGAGTCATAGATACGCAGTATTTT,CASSSTVPGLAGVIDTQYF
TRBD2,TRBJ2-3,-,TRBV29-1,TGCAGCGTTGAATGGACTAGCGGGAGGGATACGCAGTATTTT,CSVEWTSGRDTQYF
TRBD2,TRBJ2-3,-,TRBV4-2,TGTGCCAGCAGCCCCCTTAGCGGGCCTAGCACAGATACGCAGTATTTT,CASSPLSGPSTDTQYF
-,TRBJ1-5,-,TRBV7-2,TGTGCCAGCAGCCCAGAGGGATGGGGCAATCAGCCCCAGCATTTT,CASSPEGWGNQPQHF
-,TRBJ2-7,-,TRBV29-1,TGCAGCGTTTTGGGGGGTGTGGTCTACGAGCAGTACTTC,CSVLGGVVYEQYF
TRBD1,TRBJ1-1,-,TRBV14,TGTGCCAGCAGCCTGCAGGGGGCGAGAGGCACTGAAGCTTTCTTT,CASSLQGARGTEAFF
TRBD1,TRBJ2-1,-,TRBV11-3,TGTGCCAGCAGCCCCGGGACAGGGGTATTCAATGAGCAGTTCTTC,CASSPGTGVFNEQFF
-,TRBJ1-5,medium-sized,TRBV19,TGTGCCAGTTATGGGGGGGAGTTCAATCAGCCCCAGCATTTT,CASYGGEFNQPQHF
-,TRBJ2-2,-,TRBV2,TGTGCCAGCAGGTACGGGAGATTAGACACCGGGGAGCTGTTTTTT,CASRYGRLDTGELFF
TRBD2,TRBJ2-1,-,TRBV5-1,TGCGCCAGCAGCTTGGCGGGAGGGCCCTCGCATGAGCAGTTCTTC,CASSLAGGPSHEQFF